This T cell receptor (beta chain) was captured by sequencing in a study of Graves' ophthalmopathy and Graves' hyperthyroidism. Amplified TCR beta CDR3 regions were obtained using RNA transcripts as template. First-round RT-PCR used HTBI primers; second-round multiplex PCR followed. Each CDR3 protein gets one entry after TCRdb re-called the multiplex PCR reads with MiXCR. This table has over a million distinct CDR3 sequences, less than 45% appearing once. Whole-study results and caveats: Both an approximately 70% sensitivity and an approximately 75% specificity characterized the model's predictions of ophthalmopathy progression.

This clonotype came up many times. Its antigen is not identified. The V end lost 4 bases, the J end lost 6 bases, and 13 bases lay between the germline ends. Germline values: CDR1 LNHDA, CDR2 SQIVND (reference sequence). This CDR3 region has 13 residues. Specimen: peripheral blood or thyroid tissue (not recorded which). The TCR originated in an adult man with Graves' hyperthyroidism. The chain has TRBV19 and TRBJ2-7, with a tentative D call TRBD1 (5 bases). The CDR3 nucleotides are TGTGCCAGTAGTACTACAGGACCCTCCGAGCAGTACTTC. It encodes CASSTTGPSEQYF.